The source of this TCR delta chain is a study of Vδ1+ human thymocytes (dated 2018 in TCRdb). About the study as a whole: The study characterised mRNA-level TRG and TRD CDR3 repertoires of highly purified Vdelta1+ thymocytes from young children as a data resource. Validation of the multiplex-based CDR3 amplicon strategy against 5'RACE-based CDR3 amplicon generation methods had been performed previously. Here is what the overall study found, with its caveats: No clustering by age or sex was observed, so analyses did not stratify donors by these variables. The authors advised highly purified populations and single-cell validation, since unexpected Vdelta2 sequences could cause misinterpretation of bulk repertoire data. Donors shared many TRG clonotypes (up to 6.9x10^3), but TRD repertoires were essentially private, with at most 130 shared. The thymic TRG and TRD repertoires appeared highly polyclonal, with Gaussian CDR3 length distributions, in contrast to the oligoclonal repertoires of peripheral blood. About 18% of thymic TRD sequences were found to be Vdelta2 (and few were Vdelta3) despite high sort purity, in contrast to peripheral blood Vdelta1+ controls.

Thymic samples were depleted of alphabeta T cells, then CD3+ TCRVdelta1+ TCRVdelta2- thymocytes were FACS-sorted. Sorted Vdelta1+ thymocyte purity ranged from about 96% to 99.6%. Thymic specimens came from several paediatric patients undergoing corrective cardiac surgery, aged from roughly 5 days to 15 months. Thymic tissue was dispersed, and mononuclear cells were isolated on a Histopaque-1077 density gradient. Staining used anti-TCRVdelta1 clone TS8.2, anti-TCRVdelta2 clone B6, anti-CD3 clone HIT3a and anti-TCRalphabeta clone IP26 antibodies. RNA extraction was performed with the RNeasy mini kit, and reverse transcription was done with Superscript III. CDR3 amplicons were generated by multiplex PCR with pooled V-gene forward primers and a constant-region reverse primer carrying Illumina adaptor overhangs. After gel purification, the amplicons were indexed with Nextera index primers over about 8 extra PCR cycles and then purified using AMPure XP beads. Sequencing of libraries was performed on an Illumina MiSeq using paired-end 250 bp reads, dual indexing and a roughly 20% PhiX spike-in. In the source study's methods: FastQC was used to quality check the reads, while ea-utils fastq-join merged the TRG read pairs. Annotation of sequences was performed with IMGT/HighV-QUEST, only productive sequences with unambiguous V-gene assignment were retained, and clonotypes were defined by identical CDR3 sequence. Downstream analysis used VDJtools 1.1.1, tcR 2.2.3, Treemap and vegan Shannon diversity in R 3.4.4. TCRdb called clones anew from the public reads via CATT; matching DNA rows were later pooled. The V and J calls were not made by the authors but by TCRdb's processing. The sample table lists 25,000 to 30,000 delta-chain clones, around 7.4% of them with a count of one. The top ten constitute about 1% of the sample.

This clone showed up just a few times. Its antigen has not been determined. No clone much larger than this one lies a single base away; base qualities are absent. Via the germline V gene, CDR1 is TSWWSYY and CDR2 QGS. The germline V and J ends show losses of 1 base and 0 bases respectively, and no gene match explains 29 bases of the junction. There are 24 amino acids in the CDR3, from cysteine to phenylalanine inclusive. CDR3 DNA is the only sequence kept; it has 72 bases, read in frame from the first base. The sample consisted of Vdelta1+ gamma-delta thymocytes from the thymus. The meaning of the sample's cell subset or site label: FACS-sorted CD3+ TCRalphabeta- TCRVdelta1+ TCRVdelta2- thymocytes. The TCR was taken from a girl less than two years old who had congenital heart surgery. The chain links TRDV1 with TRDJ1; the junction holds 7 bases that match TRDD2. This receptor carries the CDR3 CALGEPAGNSYGGAEWVYTDKLIF. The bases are TGTGCTCTTGGGGAACCAGCGGGGAATTCCTACGGAGGGGCGGAGTGGGTGTACACCGATAAACTCATCTTT.